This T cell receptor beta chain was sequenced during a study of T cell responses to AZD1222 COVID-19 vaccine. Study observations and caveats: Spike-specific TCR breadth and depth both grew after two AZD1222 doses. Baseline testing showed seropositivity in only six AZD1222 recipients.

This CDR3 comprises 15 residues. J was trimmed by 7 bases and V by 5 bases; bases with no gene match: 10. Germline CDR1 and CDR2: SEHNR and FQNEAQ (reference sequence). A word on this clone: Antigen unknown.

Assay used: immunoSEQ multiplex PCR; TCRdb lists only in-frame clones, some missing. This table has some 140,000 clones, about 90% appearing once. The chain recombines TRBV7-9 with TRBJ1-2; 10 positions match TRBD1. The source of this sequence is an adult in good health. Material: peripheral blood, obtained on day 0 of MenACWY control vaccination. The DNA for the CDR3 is TGTGCCAGCAGCCCAGGGACAGGGGCCTTGGGTGGCTACACCTTC. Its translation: CASSPGTGALGGYTF. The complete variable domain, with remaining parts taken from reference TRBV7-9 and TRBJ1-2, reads DTGVSQNPRHKITKRGQNVTFRCDPISEHNRLYWYRQTLGQGPEFLTYFQNEAQLEKSRLLSDRFSAERPKGSFSTLEIQRTEQGDSAMYLCASSPGTGALGGYTFGSGTRLTVV.